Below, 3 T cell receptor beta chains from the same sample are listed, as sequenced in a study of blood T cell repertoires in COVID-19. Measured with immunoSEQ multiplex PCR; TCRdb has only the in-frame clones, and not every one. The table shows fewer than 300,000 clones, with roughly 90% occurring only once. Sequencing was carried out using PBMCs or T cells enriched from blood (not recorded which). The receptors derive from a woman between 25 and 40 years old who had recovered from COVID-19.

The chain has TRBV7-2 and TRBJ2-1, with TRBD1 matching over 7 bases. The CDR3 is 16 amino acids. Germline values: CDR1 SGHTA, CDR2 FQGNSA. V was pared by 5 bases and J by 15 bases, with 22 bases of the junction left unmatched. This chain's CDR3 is CASSPTGTANLQQLFF. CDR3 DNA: TGTGCCAGCAGCCCCACCGGGACAGCGAACCTACAGCAGCTGTTCTTC. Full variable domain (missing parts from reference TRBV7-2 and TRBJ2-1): GAGVSQSPSNKVTEKGKDVELRCDPISGHTALYWYRQSLGQGLEFLIYFQGNSAPDKSGLPSDRFSAERTGGSVSTLTIQRTQQEDSAVYLCASSPTGTANLQQLFFGPGTRLTVL.

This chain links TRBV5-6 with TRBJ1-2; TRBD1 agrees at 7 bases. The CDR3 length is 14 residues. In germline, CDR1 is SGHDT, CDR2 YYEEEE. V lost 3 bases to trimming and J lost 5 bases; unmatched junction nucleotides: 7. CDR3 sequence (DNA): TGTGCCAGCAGCTCATCCGGGACAGATTATGGCTACACCTTC. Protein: CASSSSGTDYGYTF.

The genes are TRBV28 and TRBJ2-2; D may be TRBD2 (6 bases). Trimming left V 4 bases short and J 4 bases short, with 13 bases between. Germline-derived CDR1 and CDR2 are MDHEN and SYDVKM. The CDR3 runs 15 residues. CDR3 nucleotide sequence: TGTGCCAGCAGTTCCCTGTTGGGGGGCACCGGGGAGCTGTTTTTT. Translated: CASSSLLGGTGELFF.